The 4 T cell receptor beta chains below come from one sample, sequenced in a study of cytomegalovirus exposure and HLA in healthy donors. The primer mix had 60 Vbeta and 13 Jbeta primers. The assay was immunoSEQ multiplex PCR, and TCRdb's table has in-frame clones only and misses some. The sample lists 150,000 to 250,000 clones; 79% were seen once. Sequenced input: PBMCs. Receptors originate from a girl aged 10 to 17 in good health and CMV-seropositive.

The V and J genes are TRBV9 and TRBJ2-7, with 10 bases fitting TRBD1. The germline V gene has CDR1 SGDLS and CDR2 YYNGEE. V dropped 3 bases and J dropped 3; count of bases not matched to a gene: 3. This CDR3 comprises 14 residues. DNA of the CDR3: TGTGCCAGCAGCGGCGGACAGGGGGGCTACGAGCAGTACTTC. Protein sequence: CASSGGQGGYEQYF.

Regarding this clone: Germline is not matched at one junction end, which may reflect a read error. This chain uses TRBV2 with TRBJ2-2; D might be TRBD1 (6 bases). Germline V gene sequence: CDR1 SNHLY, CDR2 FYNNEI. This CDR3 has 13 amino acids. CDR3 loop: CASIEQGTGELFF. The CDR3 DNA reads TGTGCCAGCATTGAACAGGGTACCGGGGAGCTGTTTTTT.

This sequence joins TRBV5-8 and TRBJ2-1; tentatively, D is TRBD2 (7 bases). Germline V CDR1 and CDR2: SGHTS, YDEGEE. The V end lost 4 bases, the J end lost 4 bases, and 15 bases lay between the germline ends. The CDR3 runs to 15 residues. The CDR3, as DNA: TGTGCCAGCAGCGGGGGGGGCCCCCCTTACAATGAGCAGTTCTTC. Its protein product is CASSGGGPPYNEQFF.

The J gene is TRBJ2-5, the V gene TRBV4-1; TRBD2 agrees at 16 bases. The CDR3 loop spans 17 amino acids. With 4 bases clipped from V and 5 bases from J, the junction kept 7 bases outside the gene matches. The V gene's germline CDR1 is MGHRA and CDR2 YSYEKL. The CDR3 here is CASSPGLAGGRVETQYF. In DNA form, the CDR3 reads TGCGCCAGCAGCCCGGGACTAGCGGGGGGGCGGGTGGAGACCCAGTACTTC.